The source of this TCR beta chain is a study of T-cell memory formation after mild COVID-19. TCRdb independently ran MiXCR on the 5' RACE reads; one entry per CDR3 protein. The sample includes 65,000 to 90,000 distinct CDR3 sequences, more than 10% seen only once; the top ten take about 40%. This clonotype has just a few counts. In germline, CDR1 is MNHNY, CDR2 SVGAGI (reference sequence). The length of the CDR3 is 12 residues. The V end was cut by 7 bases, the J end by 7 bases, with 11 bases between. The rearrangement joins TRBV6-6 to TRBJ2-4; no reliable D call. Sequencing was done on a sample of PBMCs or a T cell subset sorted from them (not recorded which). The sequence came from a man aged 18 to 30 who had mild COVID-19 (a few samples of this study predate the infection). Cell type and time point are not known. Written as DNA, the CDR3 is TGTGCCAGCACAGCGAATGGTAACATTCAGTACTTC. Translated: CASTANGNIQYF.